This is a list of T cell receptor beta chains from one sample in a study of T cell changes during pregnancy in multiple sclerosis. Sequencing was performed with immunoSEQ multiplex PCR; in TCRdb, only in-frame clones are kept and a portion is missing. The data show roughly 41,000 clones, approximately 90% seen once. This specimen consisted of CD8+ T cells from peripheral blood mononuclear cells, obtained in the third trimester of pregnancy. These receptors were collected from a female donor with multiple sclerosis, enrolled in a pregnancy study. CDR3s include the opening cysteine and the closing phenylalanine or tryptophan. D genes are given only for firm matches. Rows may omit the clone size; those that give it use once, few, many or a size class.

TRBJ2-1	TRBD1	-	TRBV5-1	CASRGGRGLSSYNEQFF	TGCGCCAGCAGAGGGGGCAGGGGCCTAAGCTCCTACAATGAGCAGTTCTTC
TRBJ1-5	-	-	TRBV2	CASSEIPTGPPWPQHF	TGTGCCAGCAGTGAGATCCCGACAGGCCCACCATGGCCCCAGCATTTT
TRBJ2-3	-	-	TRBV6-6	CASSTPYRTDTQYF	TGTGCCAGCAGTACCCCCTACCGCACAGATACGCAGTATTTT
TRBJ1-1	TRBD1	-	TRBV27	CASSPLTGDTEAFF	TGTGCCAGCAGCCCCTTGACAGGGGATACTGAAGCTTTCTTT
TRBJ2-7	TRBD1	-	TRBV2	CASRSAGTGVSEQYF	TGTGCCAGCAGGAGTGCAGGGACAGGGGTTTCCGAGCAGTACTTC
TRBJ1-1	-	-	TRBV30	CAWNGGRNTEAFF	TGTGCCTGGAATGGGGGGAGGAACACTGAAGCTTTCTTT
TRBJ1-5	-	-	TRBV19	CASSIGLYSNQPQHF	TGTGCCAGTAGTATTGGACTATATAGCAATCAGCCCCAGCATTTT
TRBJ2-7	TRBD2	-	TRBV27	CASSLYRGGPYEQYF	TGTGCCAGCAGTTTATATCGCGGGGGGCCCTACGAGCAGTACTTC
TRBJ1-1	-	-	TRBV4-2	CASSLGSWTEAFF	TGTGCCAGCAGCCTTGGGAGTTGGACTGAAGCTTTCTTT
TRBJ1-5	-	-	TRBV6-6	CASTPGGRTRQPQHF	TGTGCCAGCACCCCGGGGGGGCGGACACGACAGCCCCAGCATTTT
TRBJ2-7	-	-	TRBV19	CASSPGMSYEQYF	TGTGCCAGTAGTCCGGGTATGTCCTACGAGCAGTACTTC
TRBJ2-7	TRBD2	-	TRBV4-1	CASSQVAGLGSYEQYF	TGCGCCAGCAGCCAAGTAGCGGGACTAGGCTCCTACGAGCAGTACTTC
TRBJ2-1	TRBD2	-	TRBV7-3	CASSSLAGAVNEQFF	TGTGCCAGCAGCTCACTAGCGGGGGCGGTCAATGAGCAGTTCTTC
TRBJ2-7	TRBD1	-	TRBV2	CASLLQGFTYEQYF	TGTGCCAGCCTTTTACAGGGGTTCACCTACGAGCAGTACTTC
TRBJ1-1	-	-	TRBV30	CAWSTGMNTEAFF	TGTGCCTGGAGCACAGGCATGAACACTGAAGCTTTCTTT
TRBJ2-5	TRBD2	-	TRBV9	CASSFQAGRETQYF	TGTGCCAGCAGCTTCCAAGCGGGGAGGGAGACCCAGTACTTC
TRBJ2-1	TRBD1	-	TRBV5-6	CASSSRRRGPYNEQFF	TGTGCCAGCAGCTCACGGCGCAGGGGGCCCTACAATGAGCAGTTCTTC
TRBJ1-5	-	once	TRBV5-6	CASSLQEGRNQPQHF	TGTGCCAGCAGCTTGCAGGAGGGTCGAAATCAGCCCCAGCATTTT
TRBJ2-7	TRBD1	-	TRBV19	CASRDRSQSYEQYF	TGTGCCAGTCGGGACAGGTCACAATCCTACGAGCAGTACTTC
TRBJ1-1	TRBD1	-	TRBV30	CAWGGQSEAFF	TGTGCCTGGGGGGGACAGTCTGAAGCTTTCTTT
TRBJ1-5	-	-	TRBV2	CASSELSTEQPQHF	TGTGCCAGCAGTGAATTATCAACCGAGCAGCCCCAGCATTTT
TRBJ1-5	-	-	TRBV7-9	CASSPGNQPQHF	TGTGCCAGCAGCCCCGGGAATCAGCCCCAGCATTTT
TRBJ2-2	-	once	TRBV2	CASRATRNTGELFF	TGTGCCAGCAGGGCGACACGAAACACCGGGGAGCTGTTTTTT